Given below is one T cell receptor beta chain in context. The data belong to a study of shared T cell receptors in the human thymus. The V segment lost 3 bases and the J segment 4 bases; nucleotides outside the gene matches: 3. The CDR3 spans 15 residues. Germline V gene sequence: CDR1 KGHSH, CDR2 LQKENI. TCRdb's table, derived via immunoSEQ multiplex PCR, lists solely in-frame clones and lacks some. The table records more than 300,000 clones, 85% to 95% of them present only once. The rearrangement links TRBV18 to TRBJ2-1, with 10 bases matching TRBD1. The specimen was thymocytes. The TCR originated in a human donor. CDR3 sequence: CASSPDRGLYNEQFF. The CDR3 nucleotides are TGTGCCAGCTCACCCGACAGGGGGCTGTACAATGAGCAGTTCTTC.